Included here is one T cell receptor (beta chain) sequence, with context. Generated by immunoSEQ multiplex PCR, the TCRdb table keeps only in-frame clones and is missing some. The sample lists 50,000 to 65,000 clones; around 81% were seen once. The record originates from a study of blood T cell repertoires in COVID-19. The CDR3 runs to 14 residues. Deletions cut 6 bases from V and 6 bases from J, with 17 bases between. Germline V gene data show CDR1 as MDHEN and CDR2 as SYDVKM. The receptor was derived from a woman between 55 and 75 years old with acute or convalescent COVID-19. The V gene is TRBV28, the J gene TRBJ1-2; possible D gene TRBD1, 5 bases. Source material: peripheral blood. CDR3 bases: TGTGCCAGCAGCCAAGCTCAGGGTGAGGATGGCTACACCTTC. Translating it yields CASSQAQGEDGYTF.